This is a list of T cell receptor beta chains from one sample in a study of blood T cell repertoires in COVID-19. This table comes from immunoSEQ multiplex PCR, and its TCRdb copy is limited to in-frame clones, with some not included. The table shows roughly 190,000 clones, with 86% occurring only once. The sequenced sample was PBMCs or T cells enriched from blood (not recorded which). Source of these receptors: a woman between 35 and 50 years old in a cohort exposed to, infected with or recovered from COVID-19 (not recorded which). CDR3s include the opening cysteine and the closing phenylalanine or tryptophan. A D gene is named only where the DNA matches it firmly. Clone sizes are given selectively: once, few, many, or a class where the clone is expanded.

>-|TRBD1|TRBJ1-2|TRBV7-2
CASSPLDRGRSPGYTF
TGTGCCAGCAGCCCCCTGGACAGGGGGCGGTCTCCTGGCTACACCTTC
>-|-|TRBJ2-5|TRBV29-1
CSVDQRGGIETQYF
TGCAGCGTCGACCAACGCGGCGGGATAGAGACCCAGTACTTC
>-|TRBD2|TRBJ2-5|TRBV5-6
CASSFLLAGQETQYF
TGTGCCAGCAGCTTTCTCCTAGCGGGGCAAGAGACCCAGTACTTC
>-|-|TRBJ2-7|TRBV19
CASSIAGFRYEQYF
TGTGCCAGTAGTATAGCGGGGTTCAGATACGAGCAGTACTTC
>-|-|TRBJ2-1|TRBV19
CASSIAGGMRGEQFF
TGTGCCAGTAGTATAGCGGGAGGAATGAGGGGGGAGCAGTTCTTC
>few|-|TRBJ1-4|TRBV15
CATSREGGEMKKLFF
TGTGCCACCAGCAGAGAGGGGGGGGAAATGAAGAAACTGTTTTTT
>-|TRBD1|TRBJ1-2|TRBV18
CASSLTDRGGYGYTF
TGTGCCAGCTCACTCACTGACAGGGGCGGCTATGGCTACACCTTC
>few|-|TRBJ1-2|TRBV4-1
CASSSQTGYGYTF
TGCGCCAGCAGCTCCCAGACAGGCTATGGCTACACCTTC
>-|TRBD2|TRBJ2-1|TRBV9
CASSRIAGGSYNEQFF
TGTGCCAGCAGTCGTATAGCGGGAGGCTCCTACAATGAGCAGTTCTTC
>-|TRBD1|TRBJ2-7|TRBV4-1
CASSHRDRGSHEQYF
TGCGCCAGCAGCCATCGGGACAGGGGATCCCACGAGCAGTACTTC
>-|TRBD1|TRBJ1-1|TRBV25-1
CASSDRGQGATEAFF
TGTGCCAGCAGTGATAGGGGACAGGGGGCTACTGAAGCTTTCTTT